Many counts were recorded for the clone carrying this T cell receptor beta chain. What it binds is not known. Time point denoted: patch test 2, 6 weeks after DPC sensitization. Treatment of the sample: therapeutic diphenylcyclopropenone sensitization with weekly scalp DPC. Researchers extracted total RNA from unfractionated whole blood. TCRdb itself ran the RACE reads through MiXCR, one entry per CDR3 protein. This sample has under 450,000 distinct CDR3 sequences, with under 6.5% found just once. The data derive from a study of human T cells and chemical hapten exposure. Study information: Chiefly female patients presented with alopecia areata, totalis or universalis. Study results and caveats: DPC sensitization left the count of TCRs above 1 in 1000 unchanged.

The CDR3 consists of 15 residues. Trimming took 4 bases from V and 6 from J; bases not matched to a gene: 9. The germline V gene has CDR1 SGHRS and CDR2 YFSETQ. The sample here was whole blood, taken in connection with sensitization to the hapten diphenylcyclopropenone (DPC). The receptor comes from a woman under 30 with alopecia areata. Some clones in this sample may be carry-over from other donors' samples. The V gene is TRBV5-1, the J gene TRBJ1-2, with 10 bases aligning to TRBD1. The CDR3 DNA sequence: TGCGCCAGCAGCATACGGACAGGGGGAGAGAATGGCTACACCTTC. Translating it yields CASSIRTGGENGYTF.